These 32 T cell receptor beta chains share one sample of origin, sequenced in a study of regulatory T cells in long-lasting Graves disease listed by TCRdb under 2021. The sample's time point, from its label and the paper: newly diagnosed GD, antithyroid drugs for less than 3 months. For both TCR sequencing and RNA sequencing, RNA was extracted from PBMCs using TRIzol. Libraries came from multiplex PCR. Sequencing was carried out with an Illumina HiSeq 4000. CDR3 regions were amplified by Arm-PCR with iRepertoire HTBI primers to construct TCR beta libraries. The public reads were reprocessed in TCRdb via fastp at Q25 and MiXCR, keeping in-frame beta chains. Rows merge per CDR3 protein into single entries with the most common DNA and genes. The sample profile shows over 200,000 distinct CDR3 sequences; approximately 20% of them were found once. The top ten clonotypes cover more than 20% of the sample.

Material: peripheral blood mononuclear cells (PBMCs), obtained at new diagnosis, from a patient treated with antithyroid drugs. The receptors here all came from a female donor with Graves disease.

This clonotype was observed many times. The chain is built from TRBV5-5 and TRBJ2-3; no reliable D call. CDR3 length: 15 residues. The V end lost 0 bases, the J end lost 6 bases, and 14 bases lay between the germline ends. Germline CDR1 SGHKS, CDR2 YYEKEE (reference sequence). CDR3 bases: TGTGCCAGCAGCTTGGACCTAGTTACAGAGGATACGCAGTATTTT. Protein sequence: CASSLDLVTEDTQYF.

This sequence joins TRBV12-3 or TRBV12-4 and TRBJ2-7; 9 bases are a match to TRBD2. This CDR3 is built from 15 residues. After removal of 9 bases from V and 4 bases from J, the junction contained 13 bases not matched to a gene. CDR3 DNA: TGTGCCAGTGGCGAAGGAGGCGGGAGGGTGTACGAGCAGTACTTC. Translated: CASGEGGGRVYEQYF.

This clonotype has at least ten counts. The genes are TRBV18 and TRBJ1-4; TRBD1 agrees at 7 bases. Losses at the gene ends were 5 bases for V and 8 bases for J; bases not matched to a gene: 2. Germline lookup yields CDR1 KGHSH and CDR2 LQKENI. The CDR3 totals 12 residues. The CDR3 region has the DNA TGTGCCAGCTCAGCGGACAGGGAAAAACTGTTTTTT. It is translated as CASSADREKLFF.

This clonotype was found many times. The chain employs TRBV7-6 and TRBJ2-3; D may be TRBD2 (5 bases). The length of the CDR3 is 13 residues. The ends were cut back, 5 bases at V and 4 bases at J, with 10 bases in the middle. Germline CDR1 is SGHVS and CDR2 is FNYEAQ. CDR3 nucleotide sequence: TGTGCCAGCAGCCGGACTTTTTCAGATACGCAGTATTTT. It encodes CASSRTFSDTQYF.

To note about this clonotype: This could be a read error, since a much larger clone is one nucleotide away. The V and J genes are TRBV5-4 and TRBJ2-7, with 12 bases matching TRBD2. The CDR3 extends over 18 amino acids. The V gene end was trimmed by 3 bases and the J gene end by 7 bases; junction bases not matched to a gene: 17. CDR1 and CDR2 from the germline V gene are SGHNT and YYREEE (reference sequence). DNA of the CDR3: TGTGCCAGCAGCTCTCAGACTAGCGGGAGAGGTAACTACAATGAGCAGTACTTC. Protein: CASSSQTSGRGNYNEQYF.

This clonotype was seen more than once but under ten times. In DNA, the CDR3 is TGTGCCAGTAGTATAGTAGTGGCCTCCTACAATGAGCAGTTCTTC. This sequence encodes CASSIVVASYNEQFF. This sequence joins TRBV19 and TRBJ2-1; D is unresolved. The CDR3 has 15 residues. Per germline, CDR1 LNHDA and CDR2 SQIVND (reference sequence). V shed 1 base and J shed 0 bases, with 7 bases lying between them.

The rearrangement links TRBV18 to TRBJ2-5; no clear D gene. The V and J ends lost 4 bases and 1 base respectively, with 10 bases between them. Germline CDR1 KGHSH, CDR2 LQKENI. The CDR3 is made up of 14 amino acids. Here the CDR3 DNA reads TGTGCCAGCTCACTAGACTGGGGCCAAGAGACCCAGTACTTC. It encodes CASSLDWGQETQYF. The whole variable domain, filled in from reference TRBV18 and TRBJ2-5, reads NAGVMQNPRHLVRRRGQEARLRCSPMKGHSHVYWYRQLPEEGLKFMVYLQKENIIDESGMPKERFSAEFPKEGPSILRIQQVVRGDSAAYFCASSLDWGQETQYFGPGTRLLVL.

This clonotype was detected a few times. This rearrangement joins TRBV20-1 to TRBJ2-1; 7 bases match TRBD2. The CDR3 sequence is 18 residues long. The ends lost 0 bases at V and 8 bases at J; junction bases unmatched: 19. Per germline, CDR1 DFQATT and CDR2 SNEGSKA (reference sequence). CDR3 coding DNA: TGCAGTGCTAGAGATTGGGCCTCCTGGGGTGCGGGAGACGATGAGCAGTTCTTC. It codes for CSARDWASWGAGDDEQFF.

This clonotype was counted a single time. An end of the junction differs from the germline gene, which may be a read error. V usage is TRBV6-1 and J usage is TRBJ1-1, with a tentative D call TRBD1 (6 bases). This CDR3 is built from 16 residues. Germline lookup yields CDR1 MNHNS and CDR2 SASEGT. CDR3 region: CAISESGERLNTEAFF. The CDR3 DNA sequence: TGTGCCATCAGTGAGTCAGGGGAGCGTTTGAACACTGAAGCTTTCTTT.

The chain couples TRBV18 to TRBJ2-7, with D possibly TRBD1 on 6 matching bases. The CDR3 extends over 14 amino acids. V was trimmed by 4 bases and J by 2 bases, leaving 12 bases between them. Germline CDR1 reads KGHSH; CDR2 reads LQKENI. The CDR3 region has the DNA TGTGCCAGCTCACTAACCGGGACACCCTACGAGCAGTACTTC. It yields the protein CASSLTGTPYEQYF.

This chain joins TRBV12-3 or TRBV12-4 and TRBJ1-2; TRBD1 might be the D (5 bases). The CDR3 covers 15 residues. The V and J ends lost 1 base and 6 bases respectively, with 15 bases between them. CDR3 sequence: CASSLEIRGGHGYTF. DNA for the CDR3: TGTGCCAGCAGTTTAGAGATTAGGGGTGGCCATGGCTACACCTTC.

This clonotype was counted many times. This sequence joins TRBV7-6 and TRBJ1-6; D remains unclear. V gave up 4 bases and J gave up 7 bases, with 5 bases separating them. Germline CDR1 reads SGHVS; CDR2 reads FNYEAQ. This CDR3 has 12 residues. The DNA of the CDR3 is TGTGCCAGCAGCTCGCTAAATTCACCCCTCCACTTT. It translates to CASSSLNSPLHF.

Concerning this clonotype itself: A far larger clone is just one base off, so this is likely a read error. The V and J genes are TRBV12-3 or TRBV12-4 and TRBJ2-7, with 7 bases lining up with TRBD2. CDR3 size: 12 residues. The V gene end was trimmed by 5 bases and the J gene end by 5 bases; junction bases not matched to a gene: 3. CDR3 DNA: TGTGCCAGCAGTGGCGGGAGCGACGAGCAGTACTTC. Amino acid sequence: CASSGGSDEQYF.

There are many counts of this clonotype. The V gene is TRBV9, the J gene TRBJ1-6; unclear D gene. Per the germline V gene, CDR1 is SGDLS and CDR2 is YYNGEE. This CDR3 is built from 12 residues. Trimming removed 3 bases at V and 3 bases at J, with 1 base between. The CDR3 is CASSDYNSPLHF. DNA of the CDR3: TGTGCCAGCAGCGACTATAATTCACCCCTCCACTTT.

This clonotype came up many times. The V and J genes are TRBV30 and TRBJ1-1, with D maybe TRBD1 (6 bases). V shed 0 bases and J shed 0 bases, with 8 bases lying between them. The CDR3 is made up of 14 amino acids. Germline V gene data show CDR1 as GTSNPN and CDR2 as SVGIG (reference sequence). The CDR3 DNA reads TGTGCCTGGAGTGTAGGGGGGCTGAACACTGAAGCTTTCTTT. This translates into CAWSVGGLNTEAFF. The full variable domain, with the rest looked up from reference TRBV30 and TRBJ1-1, is SQTIHQWPATLVQPVGSPLSLECTVEGTSNPNLYWYRQAAGRGLQLLFYSVGIGQISSEVPQNLSASRPQDRQFILSSKKLLLSDSGFYLCAWSVGGLNTEAFFGQGTRLTVV.

This clonotype has ten or more counts. The genes are TRBV30 and TRBJ2-3, with 12 bases identical to TRBD2. The CDR3 length is 17 residues. J was trimmed by 5 bases and V by 3 bases; bases with no gene match: 12. Germline CDR1 GTSNPN, CDR2 SVGIG (reference sequence). The CDR3 region is CAWRRGLAGWGVDTQYF. Written as DNA, the CDR3 is TGTGCCTGGAGACGAGGACTAGCGGGATGGGGCGTAGATACGCAGTATTTT. The whole variable domain, filled in from reference TRBV30 and TRBJ2-3, reads SQTIHQWPATLVQPVGSPLSLECTVEGTSNPNLYWYRQAAGRGLQLLFYSVGIGQISSEVPQNLSASRPQDRQFILSSKKLLLSDSGFYLCAWRRGLAGWGVDTQYFGPGTRLTVL.

In its sample, this clonotype was seen many times. The genes are TRBV29-1 and TRBJ1-2, with D perhaps TRBD1 (5 bases). Germline assignment: CDR1 SQVTM and CDR2 ANQGSEA. Trimming removed 3 bases at V and 3 bases at J, with 8 bases between. The CDR3 covers 12 residues. The CDR3 nucleotides read TGCAGCGTTGACAGGGACGACTATGGCTACACCTTC. Protein: CSVDRDDYGYTF.

At least ten counts were recorded for this clonotype. The chain recombines TRBV10-3 with TRBJ2-3; 13 positions agree with TRBD2. The CDR3 extends over 19 amino acids. V shed 3 bases, J shed 4 bases, and the junction held 13 bases outside the gene matches. Germline assignment: CDR1 ENHRY and CDR2 SYGVKD. CDR3 sequence (DNA): TGTGCCATCAGTGATTCGACTAGCGGGAGGAGGCCGGGATCAGATACGCAGTATTTT. Protein product: CAISDSTSGRRPGSDTQYF.

In this sample, this clonotype turned up many times. The rearrangement links TRBV11-3 to TRBJ2-2; D ambiguous. The length of the CDR3 is 13 residues. Germline CDR1 SGHNT, CDR2 YENEEA. Deletions cut 4 bases from V and 3 bases from J, with 6 bases between. CDR3 region: CASSYMYTGELFF. CDR3 nucleotides: TGTGCCAGCAGCTACATGTACACCGGGGAGCTGTTTTTT.

This clonotype was found many times. The chain is built from TRBV18 and TRBJ2-3; 10 bases match TRBD2. Germline trimming cut 0 bases from V and 5 bases from J; bases unmatched to any gene: 2. This CDR3 has 15 residues. Germline values: CDR1 KGHSH, CDR2 LQKENI. The CDR3 spells CASSPPSGRGDTQYF. The CDR3 bases are TGTGCCAGCTCACCACCCAGCGGGAGGGGAGATACGCAGTATTTT.

This chain links TRBV12-5 with TRBJ2-3; D may be TRBD1 (5 bases). Near its end, the DNA agrees better with TRBJ2-7, so the J call may be wrong. In germline, CDR1 is LGHNT, CDR2 FRNRAP. The CDR3 has 12 residues. The CDR3 DNA is TGTGCTAGTGGTTTGGAAGACAGCCGACAGTACTTC. As protein: CASGLEDSRQYF.

This clonotype was counted ten times or more. V gene TRBV6-1 combines with J gene TRBJ2-2; D possibly corresponds to TRBD2 (6 bases). Trimming shortened V by 6 bases and J by 6 bases, and 14 bases separated the two germline ends. The germline gives CDR1 MNHNS, CDR2 SASEGT. The CDR3 consists of 14 residues. The CDR3 reads CASSLAGYAGELFF. CDR3 sequence (DNA): TGTGCCAGCAGCCTCGCGGGGTACGCCGGGGAGCTGTTTTTT.

This clonotype was detected ten times or more. The rearrangement uses TRBV28 and TRBJ1-3; the match to TRBD1 covers 8 bases. The trim removed 2 bases at V and 4 bases at J, leaving 4 bases unmatched. This CDR3 is 15 amino acids long. Germline lookup yields CDR1 MDHEN and CDR2 SYDVKM. Here the CDR3 DNA reads TGTGCCAGCAGTTTACCCACAGGGGGAGGAAACACCATATATTTT. Protein: CASSLPTGGGNTIYF.

The V and J genes are TRBV18 and TRBJ2-3, with TRBD1 as a possible D gene (5 bases). This CDR3 contains 16 residues. The V end was cut by 0 bases, the J end by 0 bases, with 10 bases between. Germline CDR1 and CDR2: KGHSH and LQKENI. The CDR3 region is CASSPPTASSTDTQYF. For the CDR3, the DNA is TGTGCCAGCTCACCACCGACAGCATCTAGCACAGATACGCAGTATTTT. Looking up the rest from reference TRBV18 and TRBJ2-3 gives the full variable domain: NAGVMQNPRHLVRRRGQEARLRCSPMKGHSHVYWYRQLPEEGLKFMVYLQKENIIDESGMPKERFSAEFPKEGPSILRIQQVVRGDSAAYFCASSPPTASSTDTQYFGPGTRLTVL.

About this clonotype itself: A much bigger clone sits one base away, suggesting this may be a read error. The V and J genes are TRBV7-3 and TRBJ2-1; 13 nucleotides agree with TRBD2. The DNA end lines up better with TRBJ2-7; the J call may be wrong. Germline V gives CDR1 SGHTA, CDR2 FQGTGA. The CDR3 loop spans 17 amino acids. CDR3 region: CASSLIGGLAGFNEQYF. CDR3 DNA sequence: TGTGCCAGCAGCTTAATAGGGGGACTAGCGGGATTCAATGAGCAGTACTTC.

This clonotype has a count of ten or more. The J gene is TRBJ2-2, the V gene TRBV24-1, with a possible D match to TRBD1 (5 bases). The V gene lost 2 bases and the J gene lost 8 bases, with 14 bases spanning the gap. This CDR3 contains 15 residues. Germline V gene sequence: CDR1 KGHDR, CDR2 SFDVKD. In nucleotides, the CDR3 is TGTGCCACCAGTGATTCCACCAGGGTGCGGGGGGAGCTGTTTTTT. Translated, it gives CATSDSTRVRGELFF.

This clonotype was counted many times. The V and J genes are TRBV28 and TRBJ1-2; tentative D call: TRBD1 (5 bases). V was shortened by 2 bases and J by 5 bases, with 12 bases between the two germline ends. CDR1 MDHEN and CDR2 SYDVKM come from the germline V gene. This CDR3 contains 14 residues. The CDR3: CASSLGGGRYGYTF. CDR3 DNA: TGTGCCAGCAGTTTAGGGGGGGGACGGTATGGCTACACCTTC.

This clonotype was detected ten times or more. The CDR3 DNA reads as TGTGCCAGCAGCCCAATGACAGTGAACACTGAAGCTTTCTTT. It is translated as CASSPMTVNTEAFF. The gene calls are TRBV12-3 or TRBV12-4 and TRBJ1-1; tentatively, D is TRBD1 (5 bases). Trimming removed 6 bases at V and 0 bases at J, with 11 bases between. This CDR3 region has 14 residues.

This clonotype came up a few times. V gene TRBV4-2 combines with J gene TRBJ1-3; TRBD1 is a possible D gene (5 bases). There are 16 residues in the CDR3. V dropped 4 bases and J dropped 0 bases, with 13 bases sitting between them. The germline V gene has CDR1 LGHNA and CDR2 YNFKEQ. The CDR3 DNA sequence: TGTGCCAGCAGCCCTTTTGGGGGGAGCTCTGGAAACACCATATATTTT. Amino acids: CASSPFGGSSGNTIYF.

The V gene is TRBV6-1, the J gene TRBJ2-5, with 13 bases lining up with TRBD2. V trimming: 7 bases; J trimming: 5 bases; junction bases outside the gene matches: 13. The CDR3 has 17 amino acids. CDR1 MNHNS and CDR2 SASEGT come from the germline V gene. Here the CDR3 reads CASNPRGLAGSGETQYF. CDR3 DNA sequence: TGTGCCAGCAATCCGAGGGGACTAGCGGGATCTGGGGAGACCCAGTACTTC.

Regarding this clonotype: The limits of the CDR3 on the DNA are not certain, so only TCRdb's listed CDR3 is given. The J gene is TRBJ2-7, the V gene TRBV7-8. Per germline, CDR1 SGHVS and CDR2 FQNEAQ. The CDR3 sequence runs 23 residues, both termini included. The CDR3: CASTNQTSMYLCASTLGSYEQYF.

As for this clonotype: A far more abundant clone sits one base away, making this likely a read error. Without the conserved terminal phenylalanine or tryptophan, this CDR3 likely stems from a read error. The genes are TRBV7-3 and TRBJ2-1; the D gene is possibly TRBD2 (5 bases). CDR1 and CDR2 (germline): SGHTA, FQGTGA. This CDR3 is 14 amino acids long. Between the trimmed V and J ends, which lost 2 bases and 6 bases, there was a span of 11 bases. CDR3 region: CASSLYRGFNEQFS. DNA for the CDR3: TGTGCCAGCAGCTTATATCGAGGGTTCAATGAGCAGTTCTCC.